The 5 T cell receptor beta chains listed next were all sequenced from one sample in a study of early T cells in non-severe SARS-CoV-2 infection. TCRdb re-derived calls from the 5' RACE reads in MiXCR, one entry per CDR3 protein. The sample lists tens of thousands of distinct CDR3 sequences; about an eighth were seen once. Source: whole blood, taken at baseline. The receptors derive from an adult who was a healthcare worker with PCR-confirmed SARS-CoV-2 infection or an uninfected control (not recorded which).

In this sample, this clonotype turned up once. The gene calls are TRBV3-1 and TRBJ2-2; no clear D. V gave up 3 bases and J gave up 6 bases, with 2 bases separating them. The CDR3 length is 11 residues. Germline V gene data show CDR1 as LGHDT and CDR2 as YNNKEL (reference sequence). The CDR3 DNA is TGTGCCAGCAGCCAGGCCGGGGAGCTGTTTTTT. Amino acid sequence: CASSQAGELFF.

In its sample, this clonotype was seen many times. The chain uses TRBV14 and TRBJ1-3; D unclear. Germline values: CDR1 SGHDN, CDR2 FVKESK. Trimming removed 5 bases from V and 4 bases from J, with 15 bases in between. The CDR3 is 15 amino acids. The CDR3 is CASSFGRGGGNTIYF. The CDR3 DNA reads TGTGCCAGCAGCTTCGGACGAGGAGGAGGAAACACCATATATTTT.

The CDR3 DNA follows: TGTGCCAGCAGTGAAGTAGTAGCGGGGGGGAGCGATGAGCAGTTCTTC. Encoded protein: CASSEVVAGGSDEQFF. The chain joins TRBV6-1 to TRBJ2-1, with TRBD2 matching over 11 bases. The CDR3 loop spans 16 amino acids. The germline V gene has CDR1 MNHNS and CDR2 SASEGT. V shed 1 base, J shed 8 bases, and the junction held 7 bases outside the gene matches.

The chain is built from TRBV29-1 and TRBJ2-7; D gene unclear. CDR3 size: 12 residues. The V gene lost 3 bases and the J gene lost 3 bases, with 9 bases spanning the gap. Germline assignment: CDR1 SQVTM and CDR2 ANQGSEA. CDR3 region: CSVEVQNYEQYF. CDR3 DNA: TGCAGCGTTGAGGTACAGAACTACGAGCAGTACTTC.

The sample holds a few counts of this clonotype. V is TRBV18 and J is TRBJ1-5; no firm D call. The germline V gene encodes CDR1 KGHSH and CDR2 LQKENI. The CDR3 covers 13 residues. Between the trimmed V and J ends, which lost 5 bases and 7 bases, there was a span of 12 bases. The CDR3 coding sequence is TGTGCCAGCTCAGCGATAAGGGAGCAGCCCCAGCATTTT. The encoded protein is CASSAIREQPQHF.